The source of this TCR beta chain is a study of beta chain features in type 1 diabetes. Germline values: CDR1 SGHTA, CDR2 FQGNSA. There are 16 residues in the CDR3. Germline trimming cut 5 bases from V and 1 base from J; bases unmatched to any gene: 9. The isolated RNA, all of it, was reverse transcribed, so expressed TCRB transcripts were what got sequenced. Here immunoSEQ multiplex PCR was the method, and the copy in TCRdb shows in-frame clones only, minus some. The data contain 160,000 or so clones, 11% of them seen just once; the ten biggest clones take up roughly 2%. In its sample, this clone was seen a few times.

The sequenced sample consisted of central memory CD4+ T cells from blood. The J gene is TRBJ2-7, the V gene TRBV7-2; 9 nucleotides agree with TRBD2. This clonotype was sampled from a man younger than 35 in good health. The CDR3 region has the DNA TGTGCCAGCAGCCTAAGAGTAGCGGGGGTTTCCTACGAGCAGTACTTC. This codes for CASSLRVAGVSYEQYF.